This T cell receptor beta chain was observed in a study of read filtering for tumor transcriptome and immune sequencing. Study findings and constraints: Even smaller IR-seq throughput identified most shared clonotypes. This fraction held mixed bone marrow immune cells after CD138-negative sorting.

This library used approximately 370 ng RNA and molecular barcoded adaptors spanning alpha/delta and beta/gamma chains. In TCRdb, the reads were re-called with MiXCR into one record per CDR3 protein. The sample has 130,000 or so distinct CDR3 sequences; approximately 13% are singletons. This CDR3 spans 13 amino acids. CDR1 DFQATT and CDR2 SNEGSKA come from the germline V gene (reference sequence). With 0 bases removed from V and 4 bases from J, the gap between germline ends came to 8 bases. In this sample, this clonotype turned up many times. Its target is not known. Sequenced input: a population of CD138-negative cells sorted from bone marrow. The clonotype originates from a donor aged 40 or older with multiple myeloma. The chain carries TRBV20-1 and TRBJ2-3, with D possibly TRBD2 on 5 matching bases. The DNA for the CDR3 is TGCAGTGCTAGAGATGAGGGTTCAGATACGCAGTATTTT. It codes for CSARDEGSDTQYF.